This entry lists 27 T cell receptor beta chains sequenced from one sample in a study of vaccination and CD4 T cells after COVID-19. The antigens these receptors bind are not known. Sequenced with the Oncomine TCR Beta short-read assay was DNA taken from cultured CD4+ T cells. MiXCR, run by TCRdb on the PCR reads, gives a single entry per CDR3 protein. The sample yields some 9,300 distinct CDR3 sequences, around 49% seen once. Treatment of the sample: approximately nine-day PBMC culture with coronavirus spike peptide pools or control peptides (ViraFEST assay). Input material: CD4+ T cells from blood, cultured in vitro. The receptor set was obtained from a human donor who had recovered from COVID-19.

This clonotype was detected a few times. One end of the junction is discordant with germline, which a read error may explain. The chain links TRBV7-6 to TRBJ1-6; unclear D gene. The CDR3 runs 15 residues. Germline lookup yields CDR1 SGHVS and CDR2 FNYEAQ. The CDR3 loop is CASSLAREGNSPLHF. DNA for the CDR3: TGTGCCAGTAGCTTAGCGCGGGAAGGGAATTCACCCCTCCACTTT. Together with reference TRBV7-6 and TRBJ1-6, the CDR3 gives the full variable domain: GAGVSQSPRYKVTKRGQDVALRCDPISGHVSLYWYRQALGQGPEFLTYFNYEAQQDKSGLPNDRFSAERPEGSISTLTIQRTEQRDSAMYRCASSLAREGNSPLHFGNGTRLTVT.

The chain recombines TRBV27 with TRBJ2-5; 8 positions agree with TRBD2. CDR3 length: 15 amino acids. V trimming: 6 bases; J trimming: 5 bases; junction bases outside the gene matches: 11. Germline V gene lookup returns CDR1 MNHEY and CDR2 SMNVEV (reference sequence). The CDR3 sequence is CASRRGAGGLETQYF. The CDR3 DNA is TGTGCCAGCAGACGCGGGGCGGGGGGTCTGGAGACCCAGTACTTC.

The CDR3 DNA follows: TGTGCCAGCAGTTACCTCGGGGGCATCGCCTATAATTCACCCCTCCACTTT. As protein: CASSYLGGIAYNSPLHF. The V gene is TRBV6-5, the J gene TRBJ1-6; D is possibly TRBD1 (6 bases). The V gene lost 2 bases and the J gene lost 2 bases, with 13 bases spanning the gap. The CDR3 is made up of 17 amino acids. Germline values: CDR1 MNHEY, CDR2 SVGAGI.

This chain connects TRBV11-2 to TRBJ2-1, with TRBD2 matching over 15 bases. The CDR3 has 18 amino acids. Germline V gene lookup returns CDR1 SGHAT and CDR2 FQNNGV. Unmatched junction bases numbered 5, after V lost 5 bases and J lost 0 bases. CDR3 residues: CASSRTSGGASSYNEQFF. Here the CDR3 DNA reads TGTGCCAGCAGCCGGACTAGCGGGGGGGCGAGCTCCTACAATGAGCAGTTCTTC.

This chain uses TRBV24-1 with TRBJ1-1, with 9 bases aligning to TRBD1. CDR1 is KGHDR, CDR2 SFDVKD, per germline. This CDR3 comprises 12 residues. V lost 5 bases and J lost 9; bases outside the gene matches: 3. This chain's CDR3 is CATSAGTGKAFF. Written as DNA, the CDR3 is TGTGCCACCAGTGCCGGGACAGGGAAAGCTTTCTTT.

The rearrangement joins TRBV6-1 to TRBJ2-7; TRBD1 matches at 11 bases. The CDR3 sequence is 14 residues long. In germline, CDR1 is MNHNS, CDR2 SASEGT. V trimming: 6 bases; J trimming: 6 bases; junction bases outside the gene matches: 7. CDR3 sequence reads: CASRDPGQGGEQYF. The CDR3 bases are TGTGCCAGCAGGGACCCGGGACAGGGGGGCGAGCAGTACTTC.

The CDR3 loop is CASSVGGQGVSPLHF. CDR3 DNA sequence: TGTGCCAGCAGCGTCGGCGGACAGGGAGTTTCACCCCTCCACTTT. The rearrangement joins TRBV9 to TRBJ1-6, with 8 bases matching TRBD1. The J segment lost 9 bases and the V segment lost 2 bases, leaving 7 bases of the junction unmatched. Per germline, CDR1 SGDLS and CDR2 YYNGEE. This CDR3 is 15 amino acids long.

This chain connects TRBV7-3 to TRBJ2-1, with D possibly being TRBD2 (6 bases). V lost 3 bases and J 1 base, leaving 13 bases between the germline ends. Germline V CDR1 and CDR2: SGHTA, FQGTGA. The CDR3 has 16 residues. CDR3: CASSFSGGTSYNEQFF. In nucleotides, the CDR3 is TGTGCCAGCAGCTTCTCAGGAGGGACGTCCTACAATGAGCAGTTCTTC.

This chain's CDR3 is CASSRAGQGGTDTQYF. The DNA for the CDR3 is TGTGCCAGCAGCCGGGCTGGACAGGGGGGCACAGATACGCAGTATTTT. The chain uses TRBV7-9 and TRBJ2-3; TRBD1 aligns across 10 bases. The CDR3 sequence is 16 residues long. Trimming at V came to 5 bases and at J to 1 base, leaving 6 bases not matched to a gene. The germline CDR1 and CDR2 sequences are SEHNR and FQNEAQ (reference sequence).

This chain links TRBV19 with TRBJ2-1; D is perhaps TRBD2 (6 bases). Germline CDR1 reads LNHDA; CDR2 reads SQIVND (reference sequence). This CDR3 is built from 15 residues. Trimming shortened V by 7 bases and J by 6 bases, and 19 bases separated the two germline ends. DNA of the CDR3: TGTGCCAGTAAGTCATACCGGCGGGATGGCAATGAGCAGTTCTTC. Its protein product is CASKSYRRDGNEQFF.

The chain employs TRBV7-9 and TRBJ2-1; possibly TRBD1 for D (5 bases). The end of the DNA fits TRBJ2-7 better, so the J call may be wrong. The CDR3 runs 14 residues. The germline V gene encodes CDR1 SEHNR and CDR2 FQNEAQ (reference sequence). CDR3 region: CASSFRPGLYEQYF. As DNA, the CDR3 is TGTGCCAGCAGCTTTCGGCCAGGGCTGTACGAGCAGTACTTC.

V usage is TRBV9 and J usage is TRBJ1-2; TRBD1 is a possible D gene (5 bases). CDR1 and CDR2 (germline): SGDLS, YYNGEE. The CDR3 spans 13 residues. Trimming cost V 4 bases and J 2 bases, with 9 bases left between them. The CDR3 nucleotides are TGTGCCAGCAGCACTCCAGGGAACTATGGCTACACCTTC. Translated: CASSTPGNYGYTF.

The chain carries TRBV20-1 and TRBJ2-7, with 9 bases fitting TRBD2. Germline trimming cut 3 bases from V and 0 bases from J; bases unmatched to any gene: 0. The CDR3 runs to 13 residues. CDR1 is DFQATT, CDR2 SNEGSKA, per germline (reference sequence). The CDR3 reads CSARTSGSYEQYF. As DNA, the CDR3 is TGCAGTGCTAGGACTAGCGGCTCCTACGAGCAGTACTTC.

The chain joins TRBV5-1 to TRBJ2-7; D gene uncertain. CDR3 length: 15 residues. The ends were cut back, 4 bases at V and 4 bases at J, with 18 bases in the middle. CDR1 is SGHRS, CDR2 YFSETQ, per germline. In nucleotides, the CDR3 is TGCGCCAGCAGCCCCCGTCCGGAGTCTTATTACGAGCAGTACTTC. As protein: CASSPRPESYYEQYF. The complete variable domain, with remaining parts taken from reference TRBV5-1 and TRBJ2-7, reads KAGVTQTPRYLIKTRGQQVTLSCSPISGHRSVSWYQQTPGQGLQFLFEYFSETQRNKGNFPGRFSGRQFSNSRSEMNVSTLELGDSALYLCASSPRPESYYEQYFGPGTRLTVT.

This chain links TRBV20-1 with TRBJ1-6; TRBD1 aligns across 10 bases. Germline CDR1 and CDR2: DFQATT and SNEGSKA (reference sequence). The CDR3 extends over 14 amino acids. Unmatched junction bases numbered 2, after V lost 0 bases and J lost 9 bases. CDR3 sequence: CSAREGTGVSPLHF. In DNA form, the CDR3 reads TGCAGTGCTAGAGAAGGGACAGGGGTTTCACCCCTCCACTTT.

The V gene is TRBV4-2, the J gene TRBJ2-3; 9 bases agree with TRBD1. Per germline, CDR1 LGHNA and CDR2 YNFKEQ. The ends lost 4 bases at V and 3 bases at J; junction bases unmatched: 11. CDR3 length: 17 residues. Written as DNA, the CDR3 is TGTGCCAGCAGCCTCATGGGGACAGGGAGGGGTACAGATACGCAGTATTTT. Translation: CASSLMGTGRGTDTQYF.

CDR3 in DNA: TGTGCCAGCAGTTACCAGGGAATGAACACTGAAGCTTTCTTT. It yields the protein CASSYQGMNTEAFF. The chain is built from TRBV6-2 or TRBV6-3 and TRBJ1-1, with D tentatively TRBD1 (5 bases). The CDR3 contains 14 residues. Deletions cut 2 bases from V and 0 bases from J, with 7 bases between. The germline V gene encodes CDR1 MNHEY and CDR2 SVGEGT.

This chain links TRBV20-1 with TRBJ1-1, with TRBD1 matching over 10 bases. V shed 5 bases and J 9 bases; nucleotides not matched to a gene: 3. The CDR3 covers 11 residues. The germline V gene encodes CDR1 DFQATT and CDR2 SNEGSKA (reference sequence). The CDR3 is CSALDRGQAFF. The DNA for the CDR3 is TGCAGTGCTTTAGACAGGGGGCAAGCTTTCTTT.

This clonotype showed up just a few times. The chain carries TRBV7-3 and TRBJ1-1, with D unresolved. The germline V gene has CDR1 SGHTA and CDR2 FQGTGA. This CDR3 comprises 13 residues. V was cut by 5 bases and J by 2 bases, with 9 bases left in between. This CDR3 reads CASSQLRNTEAFF. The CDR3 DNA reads TGTGCCAGCAGCCAACTTAGAAACACTGAAGCTTTCTTT.

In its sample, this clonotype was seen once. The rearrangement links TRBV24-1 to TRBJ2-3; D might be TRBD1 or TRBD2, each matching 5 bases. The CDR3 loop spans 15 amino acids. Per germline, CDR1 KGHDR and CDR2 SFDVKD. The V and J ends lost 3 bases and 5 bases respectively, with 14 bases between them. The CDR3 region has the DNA TGTGCCACCAGTGATCCCCGGGGCCCGGGAGATACGCAGTATTTT. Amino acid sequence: CATSDPRGPGDTQYF.

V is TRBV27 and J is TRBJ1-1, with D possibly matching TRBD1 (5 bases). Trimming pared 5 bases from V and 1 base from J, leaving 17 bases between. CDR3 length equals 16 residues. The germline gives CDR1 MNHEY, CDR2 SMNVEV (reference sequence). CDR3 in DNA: TGTGCCAGCAGTCCCCAGGGTGGACGGAGGAACACTGAAGCTTTCTTT. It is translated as CASSPQGGRRNTEAFF.

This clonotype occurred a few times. The CDR3 coding sequence is TGCAGTGCGTCGTTGGACAACAATCAGCCCCAGCATTTT. Translating it yields CSASLDNNQPQHF. The J gene is TRBJ1-5, the V gene TRBV20-1, with D perhaps TRBD1 (5 bases). The CDR3 spans 13 residues. Germline V CDR1 and CDR2: DFQATT, SNEGSKA (reference sequence). V lost 6 bases, J lost 3 bases, and 12 bases lay in between.

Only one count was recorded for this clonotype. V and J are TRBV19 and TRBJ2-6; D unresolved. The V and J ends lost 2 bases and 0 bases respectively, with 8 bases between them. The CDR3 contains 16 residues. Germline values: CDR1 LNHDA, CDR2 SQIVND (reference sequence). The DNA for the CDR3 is TGTGCCAGTAGTATAAGTAGTGGCTCTGGGGCCAACGTCCTGACTTTC. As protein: CASSISSGSGANVLTF.

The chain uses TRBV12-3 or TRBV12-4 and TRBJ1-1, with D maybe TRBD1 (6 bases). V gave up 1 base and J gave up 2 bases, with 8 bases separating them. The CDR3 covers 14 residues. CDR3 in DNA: TGTGCCAGCAGTTTAGGGACAGCAAACACTGAAGCTTTCTTT. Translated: CASSLGTANTEAFF.

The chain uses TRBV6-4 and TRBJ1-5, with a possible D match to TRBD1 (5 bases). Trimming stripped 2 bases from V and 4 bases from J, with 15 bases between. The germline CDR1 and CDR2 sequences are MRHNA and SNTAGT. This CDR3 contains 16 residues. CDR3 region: CASSDRLRQLNQPQHF. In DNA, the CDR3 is TGTGCCAGCAGTGACAGGTTGCGACAGCTAAATCAGCCCCAGCATTTT.

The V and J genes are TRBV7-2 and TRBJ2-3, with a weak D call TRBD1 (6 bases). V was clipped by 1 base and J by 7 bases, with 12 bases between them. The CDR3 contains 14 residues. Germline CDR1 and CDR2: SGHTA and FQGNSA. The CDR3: CASSLGRDTHTQYF. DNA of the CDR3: TGTGCCAGCAGCTTAGGACGGGACACTCATACGCAGTATTTT.

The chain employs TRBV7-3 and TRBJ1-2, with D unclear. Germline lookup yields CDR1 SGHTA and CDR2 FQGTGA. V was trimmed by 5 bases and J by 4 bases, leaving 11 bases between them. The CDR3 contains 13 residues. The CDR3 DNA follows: TGTGCCAGCAGCCAAGGACTGGGCTATGGCTACACCTTC. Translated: CASSQGLGYGYTF.